The T cell receptor (beta chain) under discussion was sequenced for a study of identical twins. Ten or more counts support this clonotype. TCRdb re-derived calls from the 5' RACE reads in MiXCR, one entry per CDR3 protein. Among under 300,000 distinct CDR3 sequences listed, about 8% were seen once. Germline values: CDR1 SEHNR, CDR2 FQNEAQ (reference sequence). This CDR3 is built from 14 residues. The germline V and J ends were trimmed by 1 base and 4 bases, with 11 bases remaining between them. This same sample was also taken into another study, of yellow fever vaccine responses in identical twins.

Sequencing input: CD8+ T cells sorted from blood. The chain carries TRBV7-9 and TRBJ2-7; TRBD2 is a possible D gene (6 bases). The sequence derives from a young woman in good health. CDR3 DNA sequence: TGTGCCAGCAGCTTAGATAGGGCGGGGTACGAGCAGTACTTC. It specifies CASSLDRAGYEQYF. Drawing the rest from reference TRBV7-9 and TRBJ2-7, the complete variable domain is DTGVSQNPRHKITKRGQNVTFRCDPISEHNRLYWYRQTLGQGPEFLTYFQNEAQLEKSRLLSDRFSAERPKGSFSTLEIQRTEQGDSAMYLCASSLDRAGYEQYFGPGTRLTVT.